This passage covers 11 T cell receptor beta chains from one sample sequenced in a study of T cells in pancreatic ductal adenocarcinoma listed by TCRdb under 2017. The selected pancreatic ductal adenocarcinoma patients had received surgery without neoadjuvant therapy. Library method: the immunoSEQ multiplex PCR assay. Imported from immuneACCESS, the table was reduced by TCRdb to in-frame sequences with V and J called. These copies leave out some clones; in studies compared against another copy, an unresolved V gene accounts for under half, and the cause of the remainder is not known. The sample table holds some 16,000 clones, of which 85% to 90% were seen once. The ten largest clones take up approximately 1% of the sample. Input material: PBMCs. Receptors originate from a human donor with pancreatic ductal adenocarcinoma.

This sequence joins TRBV7-6 and TRBJ2-3; a weak D match, TRBD1 (5 bases). Per germline, CDR1 SGHVS and CDR2 FNYEAQ. Trimming took off 5 bases at V and 0 bases at J, with 15 bases between the two ends. CDR3 length equals 16 residues. Written as DNA, the CDR3 is TGTGCCAGCAGCCCTGGGGCGGTTACTAGCACAGATACGCAGTATTTT. This gives the protein CASSPGAVTSTDTQYF.

The chain has TRBV7-9 and TRBJ2-3; TRBD1 might be the D (5 bases). This CDR3 has 15 amino acids. V dropped 1 base and J dropped 2 bases, with 10 bases sitting between them. Germline CDR1 reads SEHNR; CDR2 reads FQNEAQ (reference sequence). CDR3 sequence reads: CASSLGRAPTDTQYF. Written as DNA, the CDR3 is TGTGCCAGCAGCTTAGGCAGGGCCCCCACAGATACGCAGTATTTT.

This clone has a single count. The chain uses TRBV7-3 and TRBJ2-6; TRBD2 matches 7 bases. Germline V gene lookup returns CDR1 SGHTA and CDR2 FQGTGA. V lost 1 base, J lost 0 bases, and 3 bases stayed unmatched. The CDR3 runs 17 residues. In DNA form, the CDR3 reads TGTGCCAGCAGCTTAATGTCGGGGGGCTCTGGGGCCAACGTCCTGACTTTC. Its translation: CASSLMSGGSGANVLTF.

The rearrangement links TRBV30 to TRBJ2-2, with 8 bases identical to TRBD2. V lost 6 bases, J lost 0 bases, and 3 bases stayed unmatched. The CDR3 totals 14 residues. Germline V gene sequence: CDR1 GTSNPN, CDR2 SVGIG (reference sequence). The CDR3 protein is CACTAGANTGELFF. Here the CDR3 DNA reads TGTGCCTGCACAGCGGGAGCGAACACCGGGGAGCTGTTTTTT.

The V gene is TRBV5-1, the J gene TRBJ2-7; 8 nucleotides agree with TRBD2. V dropped 2 bases and J dropped 13; count of bases not matched to a gene: 17. CDR1 is SGHRS and CDR2 is YFSETQ in the germline V gene. There are 15 residues in the CDR3. CDR3 sequence reads: CASSLDRASGPPRYF. In DNA, the CDR3 is TGCGCCAGCAGCTTAGATAGGGCTAGCGGGCCCCCTCGATACTTC.

The rearrangement links TRBV10-3 to TRBJ2-2, with a weak D call TRBD2 (5 bases). V lost 2 bases to trimming and J lost 1 base, with 11 bases between them. This CDR3 has 16 amino acids. Germline assignment: CDR1 ENHRY and CDR2 SYGVKD. The CDR3 DNA follows: TGTGCCATCAGTGAGGGGTGGGGAGAGAACACCGGGGAGCTGTTTTTT. Its protein product is CAISEGWGENTGELFF.

V usage is TRBV30 and J usage is TRBJ2-3; 7 nucleotides agree with TRBD1. CDR1 is GTSNPN and CDR2 is SVGIG in the germline V gene (reference sequence). The CDR3 is 13 residues long. V shed 0 bases and J 6 bases; nucleotides not matched to a gene: 3. Written as DNA, the CDR3 is TGTGCCTGGAGTGTTGGGACAGCCGATACGCAGTATTTT. As protein: CAWSVGTADTQYF.

The gene calls are TRBV7-2 and TRBJ1-6; tentatively, D is TRBD1 (5 bases). V gave up 2 bases and J gave up 8 bases, with 13 bases separating them. Germline CDR1 SGHTA, CDR2 FQGNSA. This CDR3 contains 15 residues. The CDR3 DNA follows: TGTGCCAGCAGCTTATTGGGGGGGAGGGATTCACCCCTCCACTTT. Residues: CASSLLGGRDSPLHF. Full variable domain (missing parts from reference TRBV7-2 and TRBJ1-6): GAGVSQSPSNKVTEKGKDVELRCDPISGHTALYWYRQSLGQGLEFLIYFQGNSAPDKSGLPSDRFSAERTGGSVSTLTIQRTQQEDSAVYLCASSLLGGRDSPLHFGNGTRLTVT.

The rearrangement uses TRBV15 and TRBJ2-1; 15 positions match TRBD2. This CDR3 region has 18 residues. Germline loops: CDR1 LNHNV, CDR2 YYDKDF (reference sequence). Trimming at V came to 3 bases and at J to 1 base, leaving 4 bases not matched to a gene. The CDR3 DNA follows: TGTGCCACCAGCAGGGGGACTAGCGGGGGGCAATCCTACAATGAGCAGTTCTTC. Translated, it gives CATSRGTSGGQSYNEQFF. The variable domain in full, with the rest retrieved from reference TRBV15 and TRBJ2-1, is DAMVIQNPRYQVTQFGKPVTLSCSQTLNHNVMYWYQQKSSQAPKLLFHYYDKDFNNEADTPDNFQSRRPNTSFCFLDIRSPGLGDTAMYLCATSRGTSGGQSYNEQFFGPGTRLTVL.

This clone appeared a single time. This chain joins TRBV28 and TRBJ1-2; TRBD1 might be the D (6 bases). The CDR3 contains 13 residues. The germline CDR1 and CDR2 sequences are MDHEN and SYDVKM. V lost 3 bases to trimming and J lost 7 bases, with 12 bases between them. CDR3 DNA sequence: TGTGCCAGCAGTTTGCGCCAGGGGCTTGGCTACACCTTC. Translation: CASSLRQGLGYTF.

The CDR3 loop reads CASSSHDRGSEKLFF. For the CDR3, the DNA is TGCGCCAGCAGCTCTCACGACCGGGGGTCTGAAAAACTGTTTTTT. The chain links TRBV4-3 to TRBJ1-4; possibly TRBD1 for D (5 bases). V dropped 5 bases and J dropped 7 bases, with 17 bases sitting between them. This CDR3 contains 15 residues. Germline V gives CDR1 LGHNA, CDR2 YSLEER.